This entry lists 19 T cell receptor beta chains sequenced from one sample in a study of cytomegalovirus exposure and HLA in healthy donors. Both 60 Vbeta primers and 13 Jbeta primers went into the PCR. Sequencing used immunoSEQ multiplex PCR; TCRdb keeps in-frame clones, though not all of them. The sample holds some 250,000 clones, approximately 82% seen once. Sequencing input: PBMCs. Source of these receptors: a woman aged 60-75 years in good health and CMV-seropositive.

The rearrangement uses TRBV19 and TRBJ2-3; 8 nucleotides match TRBD2. The CDR3 contains 14 residues. The germline V gene has CDR1 LNHDA and CDR2 SQIVND (reference sequence). V lost 8 bases, J lost 1 base, and 5 bases stayed unmatched. CDR3 in amino acids: CASSSGGGTDTQYF. The CDR3 DNA sequence: TGTGCCAGTTCCAGCGGGGGCGGCACAGATACGCAGTATTTT.

The V gene is TRBV7-9, the J gene TRBJ2-2, with a tentative D call TRBD2 (6 bases). Germline V gene lookup returns CDR1 SEHNR and CDR2 FQNEAQ (reference sequence). V dropped 1 base and J dropped 1 base, with 10 bases sitting between them. CDR3 length: 16 amino acids. The CDR3 protein is CASSLVGGMNTGELFF. The DNA for the CDR3 is TGTGCCAGCAGCTTAGTGGGCGGGATGAACACCGGGGAGCTGTTTTTT.

The chain combines TRBV28 with TRBJ1-6; TRBD1 agrees at 7 bases. In germline, CDR1 is MDHEN, CDR2 SYDVKM. The V gene end was trimmed by 6 bases and the J gene end by 2 bases; junction bases not matched to a gene: 7. The CDR3 consists of 16 residues. CDR3 coding DNA: TGTGCCAGCAGCCCGAACAGGGGCCCCTATAATTCACCCCTCCACTTT. Amino acids: CASSPNRGPYNSPLHF. Full variable domain (rest looked up from reference TRBV28 and TRBJ1-6): DVKVTQSSRYLVKRTGEKVFLECVQDMDHENMFWYRQDPGLGLRLIYFSYDVKMKEKGDIPEGYSVSREKKERFSLILESASTNQTSMYLCASSPNRGPYNSPLHFGNGTRLTVT.

This clone appeared once. J is TRBJ2-3 and V is TRBV18; D is perhaps TRBD1 (5 bases). This CDR3 comprises 17 residues. V was clipped by 2 bases and J by 0 bases, with 15 bases between them. Germline V gives CDR1 KGHSH, CDR2 LQKENI. In nucleotides, the CDR3 is TGTGCCAGCTCACCAAGGTCCGCAGGGATTAGCACAGATACGCAGTATTTT. It yields the protein CASSPRSAGISTDTQYF.

V usage is TRBV15 and J usage is TRBJ1-2; no clear D. CDR1 is LNHNV and CDR2 is YYDKDF in the germline V gene (reference sequence). Between the trimmed V and J ends, which lost 0 bases and 8 bases, there was a span of 7 bases. The CDR3 totals 12 residues. In DNA form, the CDR3 reads TGTGCCACCAGCAGAGATCGGTGGGGCTACACCTTC. This encodes CATSRDRWGYTF.

The CDR3 region has the DNA TGTGCCACCAGCAGAGCCAGGGCTGGCTACACCTTC. This sequence encodes CATSRARAGYTF. J is TRBJ1-2 and V is TRBV15, with D possibly matching TRBD1 (5 bases). This CDR3 comprises 12 residues. Germline V gives CDR1 LNHNV, CDR2 YYDKDF (reference sequence). Deletions cut 1 base from V and 7 bases from J, with 7 bases between.

This chain connects TRBV19 to TRBJ1-1; D is uncertain. The V and J ends lost 6 bases and 4 bases respectively, with 9 bases between them. Germline V gene data show CDR1 as LNHDA and CDR2 as SQIVND (reference sequence). The CDR3 is 12 amino acids. CDR3 loop: CASRTWSTEAFF. The CDR3, as DNA: TGTGCCAGTAGGACATGGTCCACTGAAGCTTTCTTT.

The chain couples TRBV28 to TRBJ2-5, with D possibly matching TRBD2 (5 bases). The J call is uncertain, as TRBJ2-7 better fits the DNA end. CDR3 size: 14 residues. Per the germline V gene, CDR1 is MDHEN and CDR2 is SYDVKM. The CDR3 here is CASSLGSAHYEQYF. As DNA, the CDR3 is TGTGCCAGCAGTTTAGGTAGCGCCCACTACGAGCAGTACTTC.

DNA for the CDR3: TGTGCCAGCAGACCTGGACAGGGGAACTATGGCTACACCTTC. Encoded protein: CASRPGQGNYGYTF. The V gene is TRBV5-4, the J gene TRBJ1-2; 9 bases align to TRBD1. The V and J ends lost 5 bases and 2 bases, in that order; junction bases with no gene match: 4. The germline CDR1 and CDR2 sequences are SGHNT and YYREEE (reference sequence). The CDR3 consists of 14 residues.

CDR3 sequence reads: CASSRAQGDYGYTF. DNA of the CDR3: TGCGCCAGCAGCCGAGCCCAGGGGGACTATGGCTACACCTTC. The chain joins TRBV4-1 to TRBJ1-2; 7 bases line up with TRBD1. Per germline, CDR1 MGHRA and CDR2 YSYEKL. CDR3 length: 14 residues. V was clipped by 4 bases and J by 3 bases; unmatched bases: 5.

The chain recombines TRBV6-1 with TRBJ2-7; the match to TRBD2 covers 9 bases. The junction had 11 bases not matched to a gene; V was cut back by 11 bases and J by 3 bases. This CDR3 is 14 amino acids long. Germline values: CDR1 MNHNS, CDR2 SASEGT. CDR3 residues: CALLRAGGYYEQYF. In DNA, the CDR3 is TGTGCCCTTTTAAGGGCGGGAGGGTACTACGAGCAGTACTTC.

The rearrangement uses TRBV25-1 and TRBJ2-4; D remains unclear. The CDR3 has 14 residues. Germline V CDR1 and CDR2: MGHDK, SYGVNS. V was shortened by 3 bases and J by 0 bases, with 6 bases between the two germline ends. CDR3 DNA sequence: TGTGCCAGCAGTGACCAACTAGCCAAAAACATTCAGTACTTC. Its protein product is CASSDQLAKNIQYF.

The V call is TRBV4-1, the J call TRBJ1-4; 9 nucleotides agree with TRBD1. CDR1 is MGHRA, CDR2 YSYEKL, per germline. The CDR3 is 17 residues long. Unmatched junction bases numbered 15, after V lost 5 bases and J lost 8 bases. Written as DNA, the CDR3 is TGCGCCAGCAGCTCACGGACTCCGGGACAGGGTGGAGAAAAACTGTTTTTT. As protein: CASSSRTPGQGGEKLFF.

This clone appeared a single time. This chain joins TRBV13 and TRBJ2-2; D unclear. V shed 3 bases and J shed 4 bases, with 6 bases lying between them. The CDR3 loop spans 13 amino acids. Germline V CDR1 and CDR2: PRHDT, FYEKMQ (reference sequence). The CDR3 here is CASSFLSTGELFF. The DNA of the CDR3 is TGTGCCAGCAGCTTCCTGAGCACCGGGGAGCTGTTTTTT.

The chain links TRBV6-1 to TRBJ1-1; TRBD1 matches at 7 bases. Germline values: CDR1 MNHNS, CDR2 SASEGT. The V and J ends lost 7 bases and 2 bases, in that order; junction bases with no gene match: 4. The CDR3 loop spans 13 amino acids. The CDR3 DNA is TGTGCCAGCACTTACAGGGGCAACACTGAAGCTTTCTTT. Its protein product is CASTYRGNTEAFF.

This rearrangement joins TRBV4-1 to TRBJ2-4; D is perhaps TRBD2 (5 bases). Germline V gene data show CDR1 as MGHRA and CDR2 as YSYEKL. The V end lost 0 bases, the J end lost 1 base, and 10 bases lay between the germline ends. The CDR3 loop spans 16 amino acids. Written as DNA, the CDR3 is TGCGCCAGCAGCCAAGATGGAGGTCTCGCCAAAAACATTCAGTACTTC. Translation gives CASSQDGGLAKNIQYF.

The chain joins TRBV2 to TRBJ2-1; 10 bases are a match to TRBD1. The CDR3 extends over 15 amino acids. Germline CDR1 SNHLY, CDR2 FYNNEI. With 6 bases clipped from V and 4 bases from J, the junction kept 6 bases outside the gene matches. The chain's CDR3 is CASSVDRGTYNEQFF. The CDR3 nucleotides read TGTGCCAGCAGCGTGGACAGGGGGACTTACAATGAGCAGTTCTTC. Supplemented by reference TRBV2 and TRBJ2-1, the full variable domain reads EPEVTQTPSHQVTQMGQEVILRCVPISNHLYFYWYRQILGQKVEFLVSFYNNEISEKSEIFDDQFSVERPDGSNFTLKIRSTKLEDSAMYFCASSVDRGTYNEQFFGPGTRLTVL.

The chain is built from TRBV29-1 and TRBJ1-4; 9 nucleotides align to TRBD1. The CDR3 extends over 14 amino acids. Germline CDR1 and CDR2: SQVTM and ANQGSEA. Trimming at V came to 5 bases and at J to 8 bases, leaving 9 bases not matched to a gene. DNA of the CDR3: TGCAGCGTTTCGGACAGGGGCACTCGGGAAAAACTGTTTTTT. Translating it yields CSVSDRGTREKLFF.

The chain has TRBV30 and TRBJ1-1, with D unclear. V lost 3 bases and J lost 2, with 10 bases in between. Germline V CDR1 and CDR2: GTSNPN, SVGIG (reference sequence). There are 13 residues in the CDR3. The CDR3 sequence: CAWRPGSNTEAFF. In DNA form, the CDR3 reads TGTGCCTGGAGGCCGGGTTCCAACACTGAAGCTTTCTTT.